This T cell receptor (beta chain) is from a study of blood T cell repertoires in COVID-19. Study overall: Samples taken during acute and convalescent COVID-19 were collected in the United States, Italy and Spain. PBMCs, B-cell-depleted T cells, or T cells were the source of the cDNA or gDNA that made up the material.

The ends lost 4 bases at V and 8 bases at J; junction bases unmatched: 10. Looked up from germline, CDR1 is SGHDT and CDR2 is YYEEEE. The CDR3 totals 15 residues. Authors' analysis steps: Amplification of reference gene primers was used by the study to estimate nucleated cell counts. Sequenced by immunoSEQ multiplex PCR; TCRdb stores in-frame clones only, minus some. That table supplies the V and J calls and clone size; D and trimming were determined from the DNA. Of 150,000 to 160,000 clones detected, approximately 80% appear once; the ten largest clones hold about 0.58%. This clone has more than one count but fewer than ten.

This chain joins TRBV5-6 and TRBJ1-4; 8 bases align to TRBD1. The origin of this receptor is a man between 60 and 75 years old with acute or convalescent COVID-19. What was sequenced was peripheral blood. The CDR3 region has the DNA TGTGCCAGCAGCAGTCGGCAGGGGGCTTGGGAAAAACTGTTTTTT. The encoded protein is CASSSRQGAWEKLFF. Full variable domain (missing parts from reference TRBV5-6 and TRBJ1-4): DAGVTQSPTHLIKTRGQQVTLRCSPKSGHDTVSWYQQALGQGPQFIFQYYEEEERQRGNFPDRFSGHQFPNYSSELNVNALLLGDSALYLCASSSRQGAWEKLFFGSGTQLSVL.